What follows is one T cell receptor (beta chain) and its context. Its antigen is undetermined. This sample is drawn from a study of cytomegalovirus exposure and HLA in healthy donors. General study findings and limits: Rarity held for most TCR sequences, but there were some public TCRs that occurred in many donors.

The CDR3 consists of 14 residues. V was pared by 3 bases and J by 0 bases, with 10 bases between. Germline CDR1 and CDR2: SGDLS and YYNGEE. Method: immunoSEQ multiplex PCR; TCRdb's copy keeps in-frame clones and lacks some. Here the sample spans about 130,000 clones, roughly 89% being singletons. J is TRBJ2-7 and V is TRBV9, with D maybe TRBD2 (5 bases). Sequenced sample: PBMCs. The clonotype originates from a woman younger than 35 in good health and CMV-seronegative. The CDR3 region is CASSDGGSSYEQYF. In DNA form, the CDR3 reads TGTGCCAGCAGCGACGGAGGCAGCTCCTACGAGCAGTACTTC.